This is a list of T cell receptor beta chains from one sample in a study of metastatic and nonmetastatic thyroid tumors. TCRdb reprocessed the PCR reads using MiXCR. Altogether 20,000 to 25,000 clones are present, about 16% being singletons, with the ten largest covering approximately 21%. The specimen was blood. The receptors originated from a male donor with papillary thyroid cancer or a benign thyroid nodule (not recorded which). Some clones in this sample may be carry-over from other donors' samples. The CDR3 runs from the conserved cysteine through the conserved F or W. Fields, in order: clone size, V gene, D gene, J gene, CDR3 DNA, CDR3 protein. A D gene is named only where the DNA matches it firmly. Only part of the rows carry a size: once, few, many, or a class if the clone is expanded.

NA	TRBV6-1	NA	TRBJ1-2	TGTGCCAGCATGCAGTTGAACTATGGCTACACCTTC	CASMQLNYGYTF
few	TRBV6-1	NA	TRBJ1-2	TGTGCCAGCAGTGAGACTAACAGGCTCTATGGCTACACCTTC	CASSETNRLYGYTF
NA	TRBV11-1	NA	TRBJ2-2	TGTGCCGGCAGCCTTTGGATCGGGACGGCCTCCGGGGAGCCGTTTTTT	CAGSLWIGTASGEPFF
many	TRBV9	NA	TRBJ2-6	TGTGCCAGCAGCGTGGGAGGGGCCAACGTCCTGACTTTC	CASSVGGANVLTF
NA	TRBV3-1	NA	TRBJ1-2	TGTGCCAGCAGCCAAGCGACAGCTGGCTACACCTTC	CASSQATAGYTF
many	TRBV12-3/TRBV12-4	NA	TRBJ1-5	TGTGCCAGCAGCCCTCGTGCGAGCAATCAGCCCCAGCATTTT	CASSPRASNQPQHF
NA	TRBV27	NA	TRBJ2-1	TGTGCCAGCAAGTTGGGACATAACTACAATGAGCAGTTCTTC	CASKLGHNYNEQFF
few	TRBV28	NA	TRBJ1-5	TGTGTCAGCAGTTTTGAAGCAGCGTATGGGCAGCCCCAGCATTTT	CVSSFEAAYGQPQHF
NA	TRBV11-1	TRBD1	TRBJ2-7	TGTGCCAGCAGCCAGCGCAGGGGGAGACTCTACGAGCAGTACTTC	CASSQRRGRLYEQYF
NA	TRBV7-2	TRBD2	TRBJ2-5	TGTGCCAGCAGCCGCATCGCGGGAGTGGAGACCCAGTACTTC	CASSRIAGVETQYF
many	TRBV4-2	TRBD1	TRBJ2-7	TGTGCCAGCAGCCCGGGACAGGGGGCGGACTACGAGCAGTACTTC	CASSPGQGADYEQYF
many	TRBV29-1	NA	TRBJ2-4	TGCAGCGTTGAAGTACCAGGGCTACGAAACATTCAGTACTTC	CSVEVPGLRNIQYF
NA	TRBV28	TRBD1	TRBJ2-6	TGTGCCAGCAGTTTCACAGGGGCGGCCTGTGGGGCCAACGTCCTGACTTTC	CASSFTGAACGANVLTF
NA	TRBV5-4	TRBD1	TRBJ2-7	TGTGCCAGCAGCTTGGCCAGGGGGCGCTACGAGCAGTACTTC	CASSLARGRYEQYF
many	TRBV20-1	NA	TRBJ2-1	TGCAGTGCTAGAGCCTCCCAGTCGCCTGAGCAGTTCTTC	CSARASQSPEQFF
few	TRBV10-1	TRBD1	TRBJ2-7	TGCGCCAGCAGTGAGTCCGGGACAGGAGAGCAGTACTTC	CASSESGTGEQYF
many	TRBV20-1	NA	TRBJ2-2	TGCAGTGCTAGGATCCAGCCTAACACCGGGGAGCTGTTTTTT	CSARIQPNTGELFF
many	TRBV19	NA	TRBJ1-1	TGTGCCAGCACACCGGGACACTCGAACACTGAAGCTTTCTTT	CASTPGHSNTEAFF
medium-sized	TRBV28	TRBD1	TRBJ2-5	TGTGCCAGCAGCAGGCCCCGGGACAGGTTCGATGGGACCCAGTACTTC	CASSRPRDRFDGTQYF
many	TRBV7-9	TRBD2	TRBJ2-1	TGTGCCAGCAGCTTAGCTCTAGCGGGAGCCTACAATGAGCAGTTCTTC	CASSLALAGAYNEQFF
many	TRBV20-1	NA	TRBJ2-1	TGCAGTGCTAGACAGGGCACCTACAATGAGCAGTTCTTC	CSARQGTYNEQFF
few	TRBV6-1	NA	TRBJ1-2	TGTGCCAGCAGTGAATGGAGGGGGGGTGACGGCTATGGCTACACCTTC	CASSEWRGGDGYGYTF
few	TRBV6-1	NA	TRBJ2-1	TGTGCCAGCAGTGTTACGGGTGGCTCCTACAATGAGCATTTCTTC	CASSVTGGSYNEHFF
once	TRBV11-3	TRBD2	TRBJ2-3	TGTGCCAGCAGCTTAGGTACGAGGACTAGCGGGAGGGCTACAGATACGCAGTATTTT	CASSLGTRTSGRATDTQYF
medium-sized	TRBV18	NA	TRBJ2-7	TGTGCCAGCTCAAGTAGCCACGAGCAGTACTTC	CASSSSHEQYF
many	TRBV20-1	TRBD1	TRBJ1-5	TGCAGTGCTGTGACAGGGGACCAGCCCCAGCATTTT	CSAVTGDQPQHF
medium-sized	TRBV12-3/TRBV12-4	NA	TRBJ2-1	TGTGCCAGCAGTTTAGGGGGTGCTAATGAGCAGTTCTTC	CASSLGGANEQFF
NA	TRBV20-1	NA	TRBJ2-3	TGCAGTGCTAGTCCAGAGAGTACGCAGTATTTT	CSASPESTQYF
many	TRBV7-8	NA	TRBJ2-7	TGTGCCAGCAGCTTAGAGGCACGGTACGAGCAGTACTTC	CASSLEARYEQYF
few	TRBV6-1	NA	TRBJ1-6	TGTGCCAGCAGTGAGGGGGTGTCTTACTCACCCCTCCACTTT	CASSEGVSYSPLHF
many	TRBV19	NA	TRBJ1-1	TGTGCCGGGTTATACAGCACTGAAGCTTTCTTT	CAGLYSTEAFF
medium-sized	TRBV28	NA	TRBJ1-2	TGTGCCAGCAGTTTAGGTTACGGGGTCGGCGGCTACACCTTC	CASSLGYGVGGYTF
few	TRBV27	NA	TRBJ2-7	TGTGCCAGCAGTTTAGAGGGAAGTAGATCCTACGAGCAGTACTTC	CASSLEGSRSYEQYF
few	TRBV28	NA	TRBJ2-7	TGTGCCAGCGGGCTGACGGTATCCCACGAGCAGTACTTC	CASGLTVSHEQYF
NA	TRBV30	TRBD1	TRBJ1-1	TGTGCCTGGAGGAACAGGGGGCGGACTGAAGCTTTCTTT	CAWRNRGRTEAFF
NA	TRBV7-2	TRBD2	TRBJ2-1	TGTGCCAGCAGCTTAGCGGGTAGCGGGAGCTCCTACAATGAGCAGTTCTTC	CASSLAGSGSSYNEQFF
NA	TRBV7-9	NA	TRBJ2-5	TGTACCAGCAGCTTAGTACGGGTCGAGACCCAGTACTTC	CTSSLVRVETQYF
NA	TRBV27	NA	TRBJ2-3	TGTGCCAGCAGGGGGGCCTGGGCTATCGGGGCGGCAAATACGCAGTATTTT	CASRGAWAIGAANTQYF
NA	TRBV6-1	NA	TRBJ2-7	TGTGCCAGCAGTGAAGACCGACACGAGCAGTACTTC	CASSEDRHEQYF
many	TRBV9	NA	TRBJ1-5	TGTGCCAGCAGCTGGCGAGCGGTGAGCAATCAGCCCCAGCATTTT	CASSWRAVSNQPQHF
many	TRBV24-1	NA	TRBJ2-6	TGTGCCACCAGTGATTCTAGGACGGGAGGGGCCAACGTCCTGACTTTC	CATSDSRTGGANVLTF
hyperexpanded	TRBV18	TRBD2	TRBJ2-7	TGTGCCAGCTCACTCAAAGGGGGGTCGGGACTAGCGGGACCTACCTACGAGCAGTACTTC	CASSLKGGSGLAGPTYEQYF
many	TRBV7-9	NA	TRBJ1-1	TGTGCCAGCAGCTTAGTGGCGGAAACTGAAGCTTTCTTT	CASSLVAETEAFF
many	TRBV30	TRBD1	TRBJ2-6	TGTGCCTGGAGTAGACGGACAGGGGGGACTAGGGCCAACGTCCTGACTTTC	CAWSRRTGGTRANVLTF
NA	TRBV4-1	NA	TRBJ1-3	TGCGCCAGCAGCCAAGAAGACAGAATAGGAAACACCATATATTTT	CASSQEDRIGNTIYF
many	TRBV5-6	TRBD1	TRBJ2-1	TGTGCCAGCAGCTTGGGGGACAGGGGCAATGAGCAGTTCTTC	CASSLGDRGNEQFF
many	TRBV19	NA	TRBJ1-5	TGTGCCAGTAAGGCCCCTACAGGGTTTCGCAATCAGCCCCAGCATTTT	CASKAPTGFRNQPQHF